This T cell receptor (beta chain) emerged from a study of shared clonotypes between healthy human individuals. Study-level information: There were three CD4 naive, three CD4 memory, two CD8 naive and one CD8 memory plates per donor. Points from the study as a whole: Estimated clonotype richness was generally higher in naive than memory subsets. Across four donors, naive CD4 shared about 5%, naive CD8 around 3.5%, memory CD4 2% to 2.5%, memory CD8 0.35% to 0.5%.

As to this clone: Its antigen is unidentified.

In the original analysis: Junction-only immunoSEQ data arrived without quality scores, meaning filtering differed. Sequenced by immunoSEQ multiplex PCR; TCRdb stores in-frame clones only, minus some. V and J calls and clone size are those listed in that table; D and trimming were worked out from the DNA. The data show about 590,000 clones, about 95% seen once. In germline, CDR1 is MDHEN, CDR2 SYDVKM. The V end lost 1 base, the J end lost 0 bases, and 13 bases lay between the germline ends. The CDR3 is 17 residues long. Selected positively for CCR7 and CD45RO-negative, naive CD8 cells excluded terminally differentiated effector memory CD45RA+ cells.

Sequencing was done on a sample of naive CD8+ T cells sorted from blood. The receptor was isolated from a woman in her twenties or thirties in good health. The V and J genes are TRBV28 and TRBJ2-1; TRBD2 might be the D (5 bases). The CDR3 region is CASSLLTGESSYNEQFF. The DNA for the CDR3 is TGTGCCAGCAGTTTATTGACTGGGGAGAGCTCCTACAATGAGCAGTTCTTC.